The 18 T cell receptor beta chains listed next were all sequenced from one sample in a study of T cells after posttransplantation cyclophosphamide (dated by TCRdb to 2016 to 2018). According to the study, the label for this sample's treatment or condition signals: high-dose cyclophosphamide on days +3 and +4 as single-agent GVHD prophylaxis. Patients in the PTCy group got busulfan and fludarabine conditioning, a marrow graft from a related or unrelated donor, and cyclophosphamide on days +3 and +4. The library was produced with the immunoSEQ multiplex PCR assay. TCRdb obtained this table from immuneACCESS and retained in-frame rearrangements with V and J assigned. These tables miss some clones; where compared with another copy, unresolved V genes account for less than half of the shortfall, and the remainder is unexplained. The sample includes about 7,600 clones, with roughly four fifths observed a single time. Roughly a sixth of the sample is held by the ten biggest clonotypes.

The sample was CD4+ T cells sorted from blood, taken around 1,100 days after allogeneic stem cell transplant with posttransplant cyclophosphamide. The receptors come from a female patient aged 40-49 years who received an allogeneic stem cell transplant from a related donor, was CMV-positive, and had no GVHD. It is possible that, after a transplant, some T cells come from the graft donor.

The chain uses TRBV4-2 and TRBJ1-1; D remains ambiguous. CDR3 length: 11 amino acids. With 7 bases removed from V and 7 bases from J, the gap between germline ends came to 10 bases. In germline, CDR1 is LGHNA, CDR2 YNFKEQ. CDR3: CASKTGIEAFF. The CDR3 DNA reads TGTGCCAGCAAAACGGGGATTGAAGCTTTCTTT.

The chain has TRBV5-6 and TRBJ2-5, with TRBD1 matching over 9 bases. The CDR3 consists of 16 residues. J lost 1 base, V lost 5 bases, and 9 bases had no gene match. Germline V CDR1 and CDR2: SGHDT, YYEEEE. CDR3 nucleotides: TGTGCCAGCAGGGGGATTGGGACAGGGTCCCAAGAGACCCAGTACTTC. Translation: CASRGIGTGSQETQYF.

The rearrangement uses TRBV6-6 and TRBJ2-5; 8 bases map to TRBD1. Germline assignment: CDR1 MNHNY and CDR2 SVGAGI (reference sequence). V trimming: 7 bases; J trimming: 5 bases; junction bases outside the gene matches: 3. This CDR3 is 12 amino acids long. The CDR3 sequence is CASTDRGETQYF. The CDR3 coding sequence is TGTGCCAGCACCGACAGGGGCGAGACCCAGTACTTC.

The rearrangement uses TRBV5-4 and TRBJ2-1, with TRBD2 as a possible D gene (6 bases). The CDR3 contains 16 residues. Germline values: CDR1 SGHNT, CDR2 YYREEE (reference sequence). V was clipped by 6 bases and J by 3 bases, with 19 bases between them. The CDR3, as DNA: TGTGCCAGCACCCCGGGTACTAGCTCGTTCTACAATGAGCAGTTCTTC. Amino acids: CASTPGTSSFYNEQFF.

The gene calls are TRBV11-1 and TRBJ2-7; 13 bases align to TRBD2. This CDR3 is 16 amino acids long. With V trimmed by 5 bases and J by 3 bases, 7 bases remained unmatched. Per the germline V gene, CDR1 is SGHAT and CDR2 is FQDESV (reference sequence). The CDR3 sequence: CASSGGLAGANYEQYF. In DNA form, the CDR3 reads TGTGCCAGCAGCGGTGGACTAGCGGGGGCCAACTACGAGCAGTACTTC.

In this sample, this clone turned up a few times. The rearrangement joins TRBV5-5 to TRBJ2-1, with 7 nucleotides matching TRBD2. The ends lost 0 bases at V and 7 bases at J; junction bases unmatched: 4. Germline V gives CDR1 SGHKS, CDR2 YYEKEE (reference sequence). The CDR3 is 14 residues long. CDR3 sequence reads: CASSLVGRANEQFF. CDR3 DNA sequence: TGTGCCAGCAGCTTGGTTGGGAGGGCTAATGAGCAGTTCTTC. The full variable domain, in which reference TRBV5-5 and TRBJ2-1 provide the parts outside the CDR3, is DAGVTQSPTHLIKTRGQQVTLRCSPISGHKSVSWYQQVLGQGPQFIFQYYEKEERGRGNFPDRFSARQFPNYSSELNVNALLLGDSALYLCASSLVGRANEQFFGPGTRLTVL.

In its sample, this clone was seen a few times. V gene TRBV9 combines with J gene TRBJ1-2; 7 nucleotides agree with TRBD1. This CDR3 comprises 13 residues. The junction had 1 base not matched to a gene; V was cut back by 1 base and J by 4 bases. Germline values: CDR1 SGDLS, CDR2 YYNGEE. The CDR3: CASSVRQGYGYTF. The CDR3 region has the DNA TGTGCCAGCAGCGTACGACAGGGCTATGGCTACACCTTC. Complete variable domain (other parts from reference TRBV9 and TRBJ1-2): DSGVTQTPKHLITATGQRVTLRCSPRSGDLSVYWYQQSLDQGLQFLIQYYNGEERAKGNILERFSAQQFPDLHSELNLSSLELGDSALYFCASSVRQGYGYTFGSGTRLTVV.

This chain uses TRBV19 with TRBJ1-6; D is uncertain. In germline, CDR1 is LNHDA, CDR2 SQIVND (reference sequence). The CDR3 is 14 residues long. V lost 3 bases and J lost 8, with 11 bases in between. The CDR3 reads CASSIPGMDSPLHF. The CDR3 DNA follows: TGTGCCAGTAGTATCCCGGGGATGGATTCACCCCTCCACTTT.

V gene TRBV5-1 combines with J gene TRBJ2-3, with D uncertain. V was clipped by 4 bases and J by 2 bases, with 8 bases between them. Germline V CDR1 and CDR2: SGHRS, YFSETQ. The CDR3 totals 13 residues. DNA of the CDR3: TGCGCCAGCAGCCTAGACTTCACAGATACGCAGTATTTT. Its protein is CASSLDFTDTQYF.

The CDR3 DNA is TGTGCCATCAGTAGTAGTGGGACAGCTAACTATGGCTACACCTTC. The encoded protein is CAISSSGTANYGYTF. The chain uses TRBV10-3 and TRBJ1-2; 7 nucleotides agree with TRBD1. Germline values: CDR1 ENHRY, CDR2 SYGVKD. The CDR3 loop spans 15 amino acids. J gave up 0 bases and V 5 bases, and 6 bases lay outside the gene matches.

V gene TRBV9 combines with J gene TRBJ2-2, with 7 positions matching TRBD1. The junction had 5 bases not matched to a gene; V was cut back by 2 bases and J by 4 bases. This CDR3 spans 15 amino acids. From germline, CDR1 is SGDLS and CDR2 YYNGEE. CDR3 sequence reads: CASSVETGATGELFF. The CDR3 bases are TGTGCCAGCAGCGTGGAAACAGGGGCCACCGGGGAGCTGTTTTTT.

This chain uses TRBV12-5 with TRBJ2-1, with 10 bases aligning to TRBD1. J gave up 0 bases and V 5 bases, and 7 bases lay outside the gene matches. This CDR3 region has 17 residues. Germline V gene sequence: CDR1 LGHNT, CDR2 FRNRAP. As DNA, the CDR3 is TGTGCTAGTGGTCACAGACAGGGGGCCGTCTCCTACAATGAGCAGTTCTTC. Translation: CASGHRQGAVSYNEQFF.

This clone has only a few counts. The chain recombines TRBV9 with TRBJ2-6, with 7 bases that match TRBD1. This CDR3 is 18 amino acids long. Trimming removed 2 bases from V and 0 bases from J; junction bases left unmatched: 8. Germline lookup yields CDR1 SGDLS and CDR2 YYNGEE. The CDR3 protein is CASSVAWTGHSGANVLTF. The CDR3 nucleotides read TGTGCCAGCAGCGTGGCCTGGACAGGACACTCTGGGGCCAACGTCCTGACTTTC. Using reference TRBV9 and TRBJ2-6 for the parts outside the CDR3, the full variable domain is DSGVTQTPKHLITATGQRVTLRCSPRSGDLSVYWYQQSLDQGLQFLIQYYNGEERAKGNILERFSAQQFPDLHSELNLSSLELGDSALYFCASSVAWTGHSGANVLTFGAGSRLTVL.

The J gene is TRBJ2-7, the V gene TRBV7-8, with 9 bases aligning to TRBD2. The CDR3 length is 15 residues. Germline V CDR1 and CDR2: SGHVS, FQNEAQ. V lost 2 bases to trimming and J lost 3 bases; unmatched junction nucleotides: 5. The CDR3 DNA reads TGTGCCAGCAGCTTATCACTAGCGGGCAACTACGAGCAGTACTTC. Its protein is CASSLSLAGNYEQYF.

The gene calls are TRBV6-1 and TRBJ1-2, with a possible D match to TRBD1 (5 bases). Trimming shortened V by 2 bases and J by 8 bases, and 12 bases separated the two germline ends. The CDR3 has 13 residues. Per the germline V gene, CDR1 is MNHNS and CDR2 is SASEGT. In DNA form, the CDR3 reads TGTGCCAGCAGTGAACGACAGACCCAGGGCTACACCTTC. Translation gives CASSERQTQGYTF.

V usage is TRBV5-1 and J usage is TRBJ2-2, with 9 nucleotides matching TRBD1. J was trimmed by 6 bases and V by 2 bases; bases with no gene match: 5. CDR3 size: 15 residues. Germline lookup yields CDR1 SGHRS and CDR2 YFSETQ. CDR3 nucleotide sequence: TGCGCCAGCAGCTTAGGGACAGGGATCGCCGGGGAGCTGTTTTTT. Translating gives CASSLGTGIAGELFF. Drawing the rest from reference TRBV5-1 and TRBJ2-2, the complete variable domain is KAGVTQTPRYLIKTRGQQVTLSCSPISGHRSVSWYQQTPGQGLQFLFEYFSETQRNKGNFPGRFSGRQFSNSRSEMNVSTLELGDSALYLCASSLGTGIAGELFFGEGSRLTVL.

This clone was seen only a few times. This chain connects TRBV5-1 to TRBJ2-7; no definite D call. V lost 3 bases and J 2 bases, leaving 12 bases between the germline ends. CDR1 and CDR2 (germline): SGHRS, YFSETQ. This CDR3 is 14 amino acids long. CDR3 DNA sequence: TGCGCCAGCAGCTATACGAGCCAGGCCTACGAGCAGTACTTC. Residues: CASSYTSQAYEQYF.

The chain is built from TRBV7-3 and TRBJ1-5; possible D gene TRBD1, 6 bases. Trimming cost V 5 bases and J 5 bases, with 16 bases left between them. The germline gives CDR1 SGHTA, CDR2 FQGTGA. The CDR3 has 15 amino acids. The chain's CDR3 is CASSPARDTHQPQHF. DNA of the CDR3: TGTGCCAGCAGCCCCGCGAGGGACACCCATCAGCCCCAGCATTTT.